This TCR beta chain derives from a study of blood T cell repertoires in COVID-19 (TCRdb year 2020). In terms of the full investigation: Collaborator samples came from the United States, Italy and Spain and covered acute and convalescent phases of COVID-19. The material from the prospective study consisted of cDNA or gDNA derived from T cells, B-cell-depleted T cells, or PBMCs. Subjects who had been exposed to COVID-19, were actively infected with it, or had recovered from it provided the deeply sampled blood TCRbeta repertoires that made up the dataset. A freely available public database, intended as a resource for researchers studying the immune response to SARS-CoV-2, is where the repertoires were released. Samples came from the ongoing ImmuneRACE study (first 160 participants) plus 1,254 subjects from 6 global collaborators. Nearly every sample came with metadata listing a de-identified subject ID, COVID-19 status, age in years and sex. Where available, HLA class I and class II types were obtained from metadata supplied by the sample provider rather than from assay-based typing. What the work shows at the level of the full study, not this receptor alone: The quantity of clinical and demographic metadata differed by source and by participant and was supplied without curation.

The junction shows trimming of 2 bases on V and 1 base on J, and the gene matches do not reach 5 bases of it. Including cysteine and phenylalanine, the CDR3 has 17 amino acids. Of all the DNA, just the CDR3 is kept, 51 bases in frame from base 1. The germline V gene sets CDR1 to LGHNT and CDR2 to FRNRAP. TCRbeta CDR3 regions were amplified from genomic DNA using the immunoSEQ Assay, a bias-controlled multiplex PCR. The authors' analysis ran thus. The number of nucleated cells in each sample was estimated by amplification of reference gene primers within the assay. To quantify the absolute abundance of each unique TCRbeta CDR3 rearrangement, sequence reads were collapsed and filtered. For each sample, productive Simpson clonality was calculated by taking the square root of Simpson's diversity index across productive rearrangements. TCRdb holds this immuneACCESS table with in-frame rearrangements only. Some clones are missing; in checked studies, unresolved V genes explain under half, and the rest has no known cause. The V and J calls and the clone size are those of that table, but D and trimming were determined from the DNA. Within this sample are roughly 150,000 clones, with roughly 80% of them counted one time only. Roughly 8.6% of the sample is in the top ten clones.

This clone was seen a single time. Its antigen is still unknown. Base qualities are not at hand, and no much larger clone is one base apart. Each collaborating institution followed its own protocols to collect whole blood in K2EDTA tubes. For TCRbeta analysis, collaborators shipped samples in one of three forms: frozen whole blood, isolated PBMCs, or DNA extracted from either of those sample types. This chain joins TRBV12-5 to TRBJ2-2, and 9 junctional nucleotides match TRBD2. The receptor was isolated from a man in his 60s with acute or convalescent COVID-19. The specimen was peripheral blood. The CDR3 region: CASGLPLAGRNTGELFF. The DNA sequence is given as TGTGCTAGTGGTTTGCCCCTAGCGGGGAGGAACACCGGGGAGCTGTTTTTT.